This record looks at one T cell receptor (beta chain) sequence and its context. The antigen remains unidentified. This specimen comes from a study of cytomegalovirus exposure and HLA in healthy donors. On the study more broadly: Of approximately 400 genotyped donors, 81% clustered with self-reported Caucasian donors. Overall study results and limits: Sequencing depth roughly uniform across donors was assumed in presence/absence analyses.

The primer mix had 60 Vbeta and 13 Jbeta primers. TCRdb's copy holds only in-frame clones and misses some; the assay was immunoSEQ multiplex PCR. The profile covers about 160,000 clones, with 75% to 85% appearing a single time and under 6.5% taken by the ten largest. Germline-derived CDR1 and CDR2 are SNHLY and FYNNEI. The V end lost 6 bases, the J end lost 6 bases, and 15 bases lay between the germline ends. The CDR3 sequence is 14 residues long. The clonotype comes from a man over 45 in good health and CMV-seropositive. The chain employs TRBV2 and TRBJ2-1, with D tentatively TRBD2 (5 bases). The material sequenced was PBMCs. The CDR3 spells CASRDLDVSNEQFF. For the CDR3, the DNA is TGTGCCAGCAGGGACTTGGACGTCTCCAATGAGCAGTTCTTC.